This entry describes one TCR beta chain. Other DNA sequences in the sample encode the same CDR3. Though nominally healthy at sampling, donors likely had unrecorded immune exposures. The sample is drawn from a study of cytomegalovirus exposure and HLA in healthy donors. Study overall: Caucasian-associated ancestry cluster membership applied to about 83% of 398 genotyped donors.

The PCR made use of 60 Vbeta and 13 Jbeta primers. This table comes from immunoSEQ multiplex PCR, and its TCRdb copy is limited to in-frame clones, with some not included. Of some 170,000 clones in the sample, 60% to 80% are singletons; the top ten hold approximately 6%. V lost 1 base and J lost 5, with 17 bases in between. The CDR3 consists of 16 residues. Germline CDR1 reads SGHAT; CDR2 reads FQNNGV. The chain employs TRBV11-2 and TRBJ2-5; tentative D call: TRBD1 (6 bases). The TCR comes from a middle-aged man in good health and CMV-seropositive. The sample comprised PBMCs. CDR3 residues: CASSLGGLMWEETQYF. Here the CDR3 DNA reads TGTGCCAGCAGCTTAGGGGGGCTGATGTGGGAGGAGACCCAGTACTTC.